A selection of T cell receptor beta chains follows, all from one sample in a study of blood T cell repertoires in COVID-19. Profiled with immunoSEQ multiplex PCR; TCRdb holds only in-frame clones, not every one. The data show about 170,000 clones, about 88% seen once. The source material was peripheral blood. The receptors come from a man in his forties or fifties who had recovered from COVID-19. CDR3s include the opening cysteine and the closing phenylalanine or tryptophan. The D gene is left open where the match is weak. Only part of the rows carry a size: once, few, many, or a class if the clone is expanded.

>TRBJ2-7|TRBV7-2|-|TRBD2
TGTGCCAGCAGCATACAATCCGGGACTAGCGGCCGGTACGAGCAGTACTTC
CASSIQSGTSGRYEQYF
>TRBJ2-3|TRBV4-1|-|TRBD2
TGCGCCAGCAGCCTGGATCCGAGTGCGGGGGGCAGAGATACGCAGTATTTT
CASSLDPSAGGRDTQYF
>TRBJ2-5|TRBV30|once|-
TGTGCCTGGACAAAGACTCGGGGGGCCGGCGAGACCCAGTACTTC
CAWTKTRGAGETQYF
>TRBJ2-7|TRBV21-1|once|-
TGTGCCAGCAGCAAAGTGCGGGACAGGGACGAGCAGTACTTC
CASSKVRDRDEQYF
>TRBJ1-2|TRBV9|once|TRBD1
TGTGCCAGCAGCGCAACTTCAGGGGGTAGTAGCTATGGCTACACCTTC
CASSATSGGSSYGYTF
>TRBJ2-2|TRBV30|once|TRBD2
TGTGCCGGGCGTCAAACGACGGGGGGGGCGGTCACCGGGGAGCTGTTTTTT
CAGRQTTGGAVTGELFF
>TRBJ1-6|TRBV25-1|-|-
TGTGCCAGCAGTGAATTGGCAGGAACGAATTCACCCCTCCACTTT
CASSELAGTNSPLHF
>TRBJ2-7|TRBV6-2/TRBV6-3|-|TRBD1
TGTGCCAGCAACCCCATAGGGGGCCAGCAGTACTTC
CASNPIGGQQYF
>TRBJ1-1|TRBV5-1|many|TRBD1
TGCGCCAGCAGTCCTTGGACAGGGACGGGCACTGAAGCTTTCTTT
CASSPWTGTGTEAFF
>TRBJ2-7|TRBV6-5|once|TRBD2
TGTGCCAGCAGTTTCACGGGACTAGCCGAGCAGTACTTC
CASSFTGLAEQYF
>TRBJ1-2|TRBV7-2|-|-
TGTGCCAGCAGCTCCGGACAGTATGGCTACACCTTC
CASSSGQYGYTF
>TRBJ2-7|TRBV9|-|TRBD2
TGTGCCAGCAGCGCTTGGGGGACTAGCACATACGAGCAGTACTTC
CASSAWGTSTYEQYF
>TRBJ1-1|TRBV7-2|-|-
TGTGCCAGCAGCTTAGGTGGGAGCACTGAAGCTTTCTTT
CASSLGGSTEAFF
>TRBJ1-4|TRBV9|-|TRBD1
TGTGCCAGCACCCGGGACAGGGGGCGTGAAAAACTGTTTTTT
CASTRDRGREKLFF
>TRBJ2-7|TRBV6-5|-|-
TGTGCCAGCAGTAACGGACAGAATCACGACGAGCAGTACTTC
CASSNGQNHDEQYF
>TRBJ2-7|TRBV5-4|-|TRBD1
TGTGCCAGCAGCTTGGAGGGGGCGCGGGAGCAGTACTTC
CASSLEGAREQYF
>TRBJ1-1|TRBV29-1|-|-
TGCAGCGTCCGTTCTCCGGGACACTCCTCTTCGGGTCTGAACACTGAAGCTTTCTTT
CSVRSPGHSSSGLNTEAFF
>TRBJ1-2|TRBV3-1/TRBV3-2|-|-
TGTGCCAGCAGCCAAGTCGGGGGGATAAACTATGGCTACACCTTC
CASSQVGGINYGYTF
>TRBJ2-2|TRBV23-1|-|TRBD1
TGCGCCAGCAGGGACAGGGGTTCGAACACCGGGGAGCTGTTTTTT
CASRDRGSNTGELFF
>TRBJ1-1|TRBV5-4|once|TRBD1
TGTGCCAGCAGCTTCCCAGGGGGCGTGAACACTGAAGCTTTCTTT
CASSFPGGVNTEAFF
>TRBJ2-2|TRBV7-2|-|TRBD2
TGTGCCAGCAGCTTAACCCCCTGGCGGGGGGGCCCCGGGGAGCTGTTTTTT
CASSLTPWRGGPGELFF
>TRBJ2-5|TRBV18|once|TRBD2
TGTGCCAGCTCACGGACTAGCGGGAGTGGAGGGACCCAGTACTTC
CASSRTSGSGGTQYF
>TRBJ2-1|TRBV27|-|TRBD2
TGTGCCAGCAGTTTAGCGGGAGGGCCGTGGGATGAGCAGTTCTTC
CASSLAGGPWDEQFF
>TRBJ2-2|TRBV30|-|TRBD1
TGTGCCTTAAGTAGGACAGGGAACACCGGGGAGCTGTTTTTT
CALSRTGNTGELFF
>TRBJ2-7|TRBV28|-|TRBD1
TGTGCCAGCAGTCCGGTGGGGTTGTCGCAGGGGGCCTACGAGCAGTACTTC
CASSPVGLSQGAYEQYF
>TRBJ1-2|TRBV9|-|-
TGTGCCAGCAGCCCCGGTACTGGCTACACCTTC
CASSPGTGYTF
>TRBJ2-2|TRBV5-6|-|-
TGTGCCAGCAGCTTGGCCCTTTTGTCGACAGAACCTACCGGGGAGCTGTTTTTT
CASSLALLSTEPTGELFF
>TRBJ2-7|TRBV27|few|-
TGTGCCAGCAGTGGAACTACCCACTACGAGCAGTACTTC
CASSGTTHYEQYF
>TRBJ1-2|TRBV27|-|TRBD1
TGTGCCAGCAGGAGGACAGGGAGCGGTGGCTACACCTTC
CASRRTGSGGYTF
>TRBJ2-3|TRBV7-8|-|-
TGTGCCAGCAGCTTAAGTGGGCAGTTAAATACGCAGTATTTT
CASSLSGQLNTQYF
>TRBJ2-5|TRBV6-5|-|TRBD1
TGTGCCAGCAGTCGAGAACAGGGGGCGGCGGAGACCCAGTACTTC
CASSREQGAAETQYF
>TRBJ2-5|TRBV3-1/TRBV3-2|-|TRBD2
TGTGCCAGCACCCGGAGGACGGGAGGGGCCCAGTACTTC
CASTRRTGGAQYF
>TRBJ2-7|TRBV15|-|-
TGTGCCACCAGCAGAGACCGGGTTTCTTACGAGCAGTACTTC
CATSRDRVSYEQYF
>TRBJ1-1|TRBV9|-|TRBD1
TGTGCCAGCAGCGCGGGGGGGACAGGGGGCGCGGATGCTGAAGCTTTCTTT
CASSAGGTGGADAEAFF
>TRBJ2-5|TRBV9|-|TRBD2
TGTGCCAGCAGCGAGGCTAGCGGGGACTTACGGACCCAGTACTTC
CASSEASGDLRTQYF
>TRBJ2-3|TRBV7-2|-|TRBD2
TGTGCCAGCAGCCCAATACCCCGTACTAGCGGGAGTGCATATACGCAGTATTTT
CASSPIPRTSGSAYTQYF
>TRBJ2-3|TRBV14|once|TRBD2
TGTGCCAGCAGCCAAGATCCCCCCGGGACTAGCGGGCCCCGACTCCGCCTGTATTTT
CASSQDPPGTSGPRLRLYF
>TRBJ1-1|TRBV7-8|once|TRBD1
TGTGCCAGCAGCTCTACAGGGGGCGCGGGAACTGAAGCTTTCTTT
CASSSTGGAGTEAFF
>TRBJ2-3|TRBV9|-|-
TGTGCCAGCAGCGTAGTCGGAACAGCTAGCACAGATACGCAGTATTTT
CASSVVGTASTDTQYF
>TRBJ1-3|TRBV7-6|-|-
TGTGCCAGCAGCTTGAGCTCTGGAAACACCATATATTTT
CASSLSSGNTIYF
>TRBJ1-6|TRBV28|-|TRBD1
TGTGCCAGCAGTCCCCGGGACAGGGGTAATTCACCCCTCCACTTT
CASSPRDRGNSPLHF
>TRBJ2-1|TRBV7-9|-|-
TGTGCCAGCAGTCCCTTAGCTTACAATGAGCAGTTCTTC
CASSPLAYNEQFF
>TRBJ1-1|TRBV6-6|-|TRBD1
TGTGCCAGCAGTCCTCCACAGGGGATCATAGGCCCCAACACTGAAGCTTTCTTT
CASSPPQGIIGPNTEAFF
>TRBJ1-2|TRBV5-4|-|-
TGTGCCAGCAGCTTGGAGGTCGGGAGGAAACTTTATGGCTACACCTTC
CASSLEVGRKLYGYTF
>TRBJ2-1|TRBV4-3|-|-
TGCGCCAGCAGCCAATCTATTAGCGGAGTCGACAATGAACAGTTCTTC
CASSQSISGVDNEQFF
>TRBJ2-1|TRBV18|-|-
TGTGCCAGCTCACAGGGGTACAATGAGCAGTTCTTC
CASSQGYNEQFF
>TRBJ2-2|TRBV19|-|TRBD1
TGTGCCAGTAGTATAGGCAGGGGGACCGGGGAGCTGTTTTTT
CASSIGRGTGELFF
>TRBJ2-4|TRBV4-3|-|TRBD2
TGCGCCAGCAGCCAAGATAGGGGACTAGCGGGAGGTCGAGGCAAAAACATTCAGTACTTC
CASSQDRGLAGGRGKNIQYF
>TRBJ1-4|TRBV5-6|-|-
TGTGCCAGCAGCTTGTTAGCTTTTGCAACTAATGAAAAACTGTTTTTT
CASSLLAFATNEKLFF
>TRBJ1-1|TRBV7-2|-|-
TGTGCCAGCAGCTCCGGCCTAGGGGCCGTAAACACTGAAGCTTTCTTT
CASSSGLGAVNTEAFF
>TRBJ2-7|TRBV24-1|few|-
TGTGCCACCAGTGATCCCCGGCGGCCCTACGAGCAGTACTTC
CATSDPRRPYEQYF